This T cell receptor (beta chain) emerged from a study of long-term antiretroviral therapy in people with HIV. Study conclusions and caveats: Dominance of pre-ART expanded clones persisted, fluctuating and often declining after ART.

About this clone itself: The antigen remains unidentified.

Samples were assayed with immunoSEQ v3.0 at survey level. Sequenced by immunoSEQ multiplex PCR; TCRdb stores in-frame clones only, minus some. This table holds approximately 35,000 clones, approximately 80% found once. Germline CDR1 and CDR2: SGHRS and YFSETQ. The CDR3 extends over 18 amino acids. Trimming left V 2 bases short and J 0 bases short, with 17 bases between. There were roughly 0.95-10 million cryopreserved PBMC in the samples before DNA extraction. The genes are TRBV5-1 and TRBJ2-2, with D possibly TRBD2 on 6 matching bases. Sequencing used unsorted PBMCs, obtained 2 years after starting antiretroviral therapy. The receptor was derived from a woman in her fifties or sixties with HIV. CDR3 residues: CASSFRAGTYANTGELFF. The CDR3 region has the DNA TGCGCCAGCAGCTTTAGGGCCGGGACTTACGCGAACACCGGGGAGCTGTTTTTT.